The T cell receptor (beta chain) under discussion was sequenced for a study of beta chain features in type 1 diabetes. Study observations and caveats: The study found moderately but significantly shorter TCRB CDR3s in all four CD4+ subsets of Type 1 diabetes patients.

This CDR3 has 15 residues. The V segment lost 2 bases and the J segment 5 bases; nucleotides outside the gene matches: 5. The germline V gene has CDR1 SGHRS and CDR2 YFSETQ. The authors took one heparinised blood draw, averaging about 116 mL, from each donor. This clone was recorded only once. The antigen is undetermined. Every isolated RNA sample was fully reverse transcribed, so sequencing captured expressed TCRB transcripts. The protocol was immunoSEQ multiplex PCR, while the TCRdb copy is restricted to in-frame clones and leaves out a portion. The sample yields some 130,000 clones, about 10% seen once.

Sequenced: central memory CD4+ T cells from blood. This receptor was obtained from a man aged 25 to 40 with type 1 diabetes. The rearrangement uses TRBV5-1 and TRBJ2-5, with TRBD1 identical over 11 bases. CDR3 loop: CASSLWTGGDETQYF. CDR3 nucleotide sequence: TGCGCCAGCAGCTTATGGACAGGGGGCGATGAGACCCAGTACTTC.